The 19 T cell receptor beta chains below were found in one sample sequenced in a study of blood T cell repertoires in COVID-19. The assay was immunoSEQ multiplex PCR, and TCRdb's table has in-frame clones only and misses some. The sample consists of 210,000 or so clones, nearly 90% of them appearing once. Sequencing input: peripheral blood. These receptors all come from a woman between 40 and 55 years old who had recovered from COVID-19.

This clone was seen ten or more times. In nucleotides, the CDR3 is TGTGCCAGCAGCCTACAGGGTATCTACGAGCAGTACTTC. Translated, it gives CASSLQGIYEQYF. The genes are TRBV3-1 (or the pseudogene TRBV3-2) and TRBJ2-7; weak D call: TRBD1 (6 bases). Germline loops: CDR1 LGHDT, CDR2 YNNKEL (reference sequence). CDR3 length: 13 residues. V lost 4 bases, J lost 3 bases, and 10 bases lay in between.

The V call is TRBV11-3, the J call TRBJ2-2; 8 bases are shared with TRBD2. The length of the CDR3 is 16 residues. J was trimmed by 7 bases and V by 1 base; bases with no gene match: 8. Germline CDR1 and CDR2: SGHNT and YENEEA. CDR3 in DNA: TGTGCCAGCAGCTTAGGGGGGACTAGTGTCGGCGGGGAGCTGTTTTTT. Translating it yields CASSLGGTSVGGELFF.

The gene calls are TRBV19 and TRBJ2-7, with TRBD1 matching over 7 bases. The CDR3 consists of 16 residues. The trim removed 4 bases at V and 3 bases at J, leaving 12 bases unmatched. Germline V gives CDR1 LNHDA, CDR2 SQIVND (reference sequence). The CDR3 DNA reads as TGTGCCAGTAGTAAGGAGACAGGGCTAGGGGACTACGAGCAGTACTTC. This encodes CASSKETGLGDYEQYF.

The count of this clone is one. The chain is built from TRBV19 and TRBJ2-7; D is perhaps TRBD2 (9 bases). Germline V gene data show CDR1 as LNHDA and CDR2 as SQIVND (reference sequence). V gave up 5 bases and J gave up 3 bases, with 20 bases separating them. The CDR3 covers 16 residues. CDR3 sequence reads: CASSPSGTGSDYEQYF. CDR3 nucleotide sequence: TGTGCCAGTAGTCCTAGCGGGACAGGTTCCGACTACGAGCAGTACTTC.

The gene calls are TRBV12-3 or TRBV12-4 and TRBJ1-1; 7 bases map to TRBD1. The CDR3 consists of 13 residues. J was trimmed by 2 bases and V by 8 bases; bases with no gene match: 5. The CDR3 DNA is TGTGCCAGCCAAGGGACAGCTAACACTGAAGCTTTCTTT. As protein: CASQGTANTEAFF.

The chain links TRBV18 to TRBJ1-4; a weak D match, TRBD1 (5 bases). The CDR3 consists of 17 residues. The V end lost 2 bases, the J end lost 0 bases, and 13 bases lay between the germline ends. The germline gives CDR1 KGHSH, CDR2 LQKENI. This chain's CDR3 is CASSPGRQGATNEKLFF. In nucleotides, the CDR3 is TGTGCCAGCTCACCAGGGCGGCAGGGCGCAACTAATGAAAAACTGTTTTTT. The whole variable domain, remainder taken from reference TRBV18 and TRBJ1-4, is NAGVMQNPRHLVRRRGQEARLRCSPMKGHSHVYWYRQLPEEGLKFMVYLQKENIIDESGMPKERFSAEFPKEGPSILRIQQVVRGDSAAYFCASSPGRQGATNEKLFFGSGTQLSVL.

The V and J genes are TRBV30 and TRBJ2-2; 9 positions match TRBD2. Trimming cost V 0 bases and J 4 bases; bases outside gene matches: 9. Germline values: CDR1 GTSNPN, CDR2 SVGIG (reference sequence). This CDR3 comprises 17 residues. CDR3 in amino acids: CAWSVLGLAGLTGELFF. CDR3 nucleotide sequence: TGTGCCTGGAGTGTACTGGGTCTAGCGGGGCTCACCGGGGAGCTGTTTTTT.

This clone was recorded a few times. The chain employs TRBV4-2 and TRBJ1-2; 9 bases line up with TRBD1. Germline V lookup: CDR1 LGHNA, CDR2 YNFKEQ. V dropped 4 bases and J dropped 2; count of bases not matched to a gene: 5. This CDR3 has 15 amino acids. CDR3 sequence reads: CASSLRQGGNYGYTF. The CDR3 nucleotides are TGTGCCAGCAGCCTCCGACAGGGGGGAAACTATGGCTACACCTTC.

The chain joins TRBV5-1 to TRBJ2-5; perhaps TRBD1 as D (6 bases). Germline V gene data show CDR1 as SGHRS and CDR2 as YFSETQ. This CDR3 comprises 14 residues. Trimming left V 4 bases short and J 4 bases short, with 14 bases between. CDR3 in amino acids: CASSPRAGVETQYF. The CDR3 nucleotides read TGCGCCAGCAGCCCCAGGGCAGGGGTAGAGACCCAGTACTTC.

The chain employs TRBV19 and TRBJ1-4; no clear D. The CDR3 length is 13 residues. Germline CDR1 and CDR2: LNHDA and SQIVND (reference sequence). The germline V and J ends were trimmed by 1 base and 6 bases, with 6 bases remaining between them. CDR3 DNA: TGTGCCAGTAGTATAGTGCAGGATGAAAAACTGTTTTTT. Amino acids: CASSIVQDEKLFF. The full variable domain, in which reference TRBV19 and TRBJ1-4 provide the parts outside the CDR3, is DGGITQSPKYLFRKEGQNVTLSCEQNLNHDAMYWYRQDPGQGLRLIYYSQIVNDFQKGDIAEGYSVSREKKESFPLTVTSAQKNPTAFYLCASSIVQDEKLFFGSGTQLSVL.

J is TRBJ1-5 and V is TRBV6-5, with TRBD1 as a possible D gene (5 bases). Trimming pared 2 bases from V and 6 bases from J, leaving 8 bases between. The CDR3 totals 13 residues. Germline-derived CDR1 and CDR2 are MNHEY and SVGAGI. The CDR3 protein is CASSYQGGQPQHF. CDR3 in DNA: TGTGCCAGCAGTTACCAGGGAGGTCAGCCCCAGCATTTT.

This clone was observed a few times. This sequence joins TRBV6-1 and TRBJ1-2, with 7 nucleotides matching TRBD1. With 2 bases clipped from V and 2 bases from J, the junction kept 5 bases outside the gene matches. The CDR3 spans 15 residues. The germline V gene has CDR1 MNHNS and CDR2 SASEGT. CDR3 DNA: TGTGCCAGCAGTGAACGGGACAGAGGAAACTATGGCTACACCTTC. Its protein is CASSERDRGNYGYTF.

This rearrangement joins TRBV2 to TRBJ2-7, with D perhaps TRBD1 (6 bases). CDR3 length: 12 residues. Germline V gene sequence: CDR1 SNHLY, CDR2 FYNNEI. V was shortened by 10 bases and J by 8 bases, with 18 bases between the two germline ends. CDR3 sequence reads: CATHDNGQKQYF. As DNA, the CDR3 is TGTGCCACCCACGATAACGGACAGAAGCAGTACTTC.

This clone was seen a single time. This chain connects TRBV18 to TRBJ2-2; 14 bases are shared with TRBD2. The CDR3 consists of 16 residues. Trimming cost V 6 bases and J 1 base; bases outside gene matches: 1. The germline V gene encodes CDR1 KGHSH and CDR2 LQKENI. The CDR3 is CASSGTSGRNTGELFF. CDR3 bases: TGTGCCAGCTCCGGGACTAGCGGGAGGAACACCGGGGAGCTGTTTTTT.

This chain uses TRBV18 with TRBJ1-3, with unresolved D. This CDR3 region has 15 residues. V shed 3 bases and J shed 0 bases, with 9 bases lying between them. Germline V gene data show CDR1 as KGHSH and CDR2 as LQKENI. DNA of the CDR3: TGTGCCAGCTCACCGAGGGAGGGCTCTGGAAACACCATATATTTT. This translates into CASSPREGSGNTIYF.

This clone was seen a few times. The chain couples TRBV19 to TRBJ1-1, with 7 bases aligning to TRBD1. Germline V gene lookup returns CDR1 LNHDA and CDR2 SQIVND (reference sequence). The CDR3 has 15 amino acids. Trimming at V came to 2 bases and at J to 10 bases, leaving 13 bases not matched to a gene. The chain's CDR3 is CASSIQGGQDPGAFF. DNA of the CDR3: TGTGCCAGTAGTATACAAGGGGGCCAGGACCCCGGAGCTTTCTTT.

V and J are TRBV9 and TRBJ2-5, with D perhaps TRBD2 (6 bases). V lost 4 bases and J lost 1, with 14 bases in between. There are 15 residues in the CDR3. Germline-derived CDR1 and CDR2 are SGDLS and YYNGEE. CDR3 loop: CASSWRGVLQETQYF. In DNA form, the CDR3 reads TGTGCCAGCAGCTGGCGCGGGGTCCTCCAAGAGACCCAGTACTTC.

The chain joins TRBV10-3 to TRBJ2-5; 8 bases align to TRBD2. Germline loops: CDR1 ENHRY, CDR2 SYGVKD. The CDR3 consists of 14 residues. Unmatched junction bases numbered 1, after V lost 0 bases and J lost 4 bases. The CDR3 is CAISESRGGETQYF. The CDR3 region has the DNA TGTGCCATCAGTGAGTCTCGGGGGGGAGAGACCCAGTACTTC.

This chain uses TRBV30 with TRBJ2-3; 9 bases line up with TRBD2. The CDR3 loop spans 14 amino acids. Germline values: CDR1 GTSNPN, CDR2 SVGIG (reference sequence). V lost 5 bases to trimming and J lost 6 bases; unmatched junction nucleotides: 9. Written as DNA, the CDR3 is TGTGCCTGGTGTCGGGAACTAGCGGGTGATACGCAGTATTTT. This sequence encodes CAWCRELAGDTQYF.